This T cell receptor (beta chain) was recovered during a study of siplizumab effects on memory and regulatory T cells. Assay: immunoSEQ multiplex PCR; the TCRdb copy retains only in-frame clones and omits some. The sample lists some 100,000 clones; about 90% were seen once. Germline CDR1 MNHEY, CDR2 SMNVEV (reference sequence). The ends were cut back, 8 bases at V and 4 bases at J, with 14 bases in the middle. The CDR3 is made up of 13 amino acids. This sequence was found in a human donor in good health. The rearrangement uses TRBV27 and TRBJ1-1; tentative D call: TRBD1 (5 bases). What was sequenced was Tregs sorted from blood. CDR3 nucleotide sequence: TGTGCCAGCTGCCCCCAGGGCTGCACTGAAGCTTTCTTT. It encodes CASCPQGCTEAFF.